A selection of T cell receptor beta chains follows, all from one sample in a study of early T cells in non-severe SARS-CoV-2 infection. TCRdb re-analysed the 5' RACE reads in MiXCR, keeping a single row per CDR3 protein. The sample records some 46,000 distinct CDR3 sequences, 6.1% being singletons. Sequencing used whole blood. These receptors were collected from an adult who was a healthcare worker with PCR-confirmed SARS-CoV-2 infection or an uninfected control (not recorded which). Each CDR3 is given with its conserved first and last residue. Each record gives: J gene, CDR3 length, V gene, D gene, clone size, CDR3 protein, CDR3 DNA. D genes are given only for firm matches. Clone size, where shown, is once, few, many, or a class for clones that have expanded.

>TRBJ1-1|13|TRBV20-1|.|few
CSAWRGTNTEAFF
TGCAGTGCCTGGAGGGGCACGAACACTGAAGCTTTCTTT
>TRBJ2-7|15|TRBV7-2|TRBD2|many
CASSSGLAGIYEQYF
TGTGCCAGCAGCTCCGGACTAGCGGGAATCTACGAGCAGTACTTC
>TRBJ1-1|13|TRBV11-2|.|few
CASRPFMNTEAFF
TGTGCCAGCAGACCCTTTATGAACACTGAAGCTTTCTTT
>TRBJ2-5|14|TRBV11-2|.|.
CASRLAGIQETQYF
TGTGCCAGCAGATTGGCAGGGATCCAAGAGACCCAGTACTTC
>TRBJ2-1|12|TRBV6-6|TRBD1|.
CATPTGGNEQFF
TGTGCCACCCCTACAGGGGGCAATGAGCAGTTCTTC
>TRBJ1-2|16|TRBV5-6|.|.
CASSLLGQSHNYGYTF
TGTGCCAGCAGCTTGTTAGGACAGTCGCATAACTATGGCTACACCTTC
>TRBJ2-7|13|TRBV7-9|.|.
CASGRGLVYEQYF
TGTGCCAGCGGAAGGGGCCTGGTTTACGAGCAGTACTTC
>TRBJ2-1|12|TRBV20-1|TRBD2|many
CSALAGANEQFF
TGCAGTGCTTTAGCGGGGGCCAATGAGCAGTTCTTC
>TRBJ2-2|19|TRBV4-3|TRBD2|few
CASSQDLPGGGTNTGELFF
TGCGCCAGCAGCCAAGACCTCCCCGGCGGGGGGACCAACACCGGGGAGCTGTTTTTT
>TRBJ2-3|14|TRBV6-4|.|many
CASSDGTSTDTQYF
TGTGCCAGCAGTGACGGGACTAGCACAGATACGCAGTATTTT
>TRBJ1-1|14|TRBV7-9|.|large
CASIPLTGNTEAFF
TGTGCCAGCATACCCCTTACAGGGAACACTGAAGCTTTCTTT
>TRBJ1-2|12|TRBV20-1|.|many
CSVPTENYGYTF
TGCAGTGTCCCGACGGAAAACTATGGCTACACCTTC
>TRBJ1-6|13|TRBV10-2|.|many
CASTGQLNSPLHF
TGCGCCAGCACTGGACAGCTAAATTCACCCCTCCACTTT
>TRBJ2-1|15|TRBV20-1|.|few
CSALPPQGRNNEQFF
TGCAGTGCCCTCCCCCCCCAGGGTAGGAACAATGAGCAGTTCTTC
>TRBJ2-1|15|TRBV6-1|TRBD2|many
CATLRGIAGANEQFF
TGTGCCACCCTAAGGGGTATAGCGGGGGCCAATGAGCAGTTCTTC
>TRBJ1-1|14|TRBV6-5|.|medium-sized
CASRSGWENTEAFF
TGTGCCAGCAGGTCCGGGTGGGAGAACACTGAAGCTTTCTTT